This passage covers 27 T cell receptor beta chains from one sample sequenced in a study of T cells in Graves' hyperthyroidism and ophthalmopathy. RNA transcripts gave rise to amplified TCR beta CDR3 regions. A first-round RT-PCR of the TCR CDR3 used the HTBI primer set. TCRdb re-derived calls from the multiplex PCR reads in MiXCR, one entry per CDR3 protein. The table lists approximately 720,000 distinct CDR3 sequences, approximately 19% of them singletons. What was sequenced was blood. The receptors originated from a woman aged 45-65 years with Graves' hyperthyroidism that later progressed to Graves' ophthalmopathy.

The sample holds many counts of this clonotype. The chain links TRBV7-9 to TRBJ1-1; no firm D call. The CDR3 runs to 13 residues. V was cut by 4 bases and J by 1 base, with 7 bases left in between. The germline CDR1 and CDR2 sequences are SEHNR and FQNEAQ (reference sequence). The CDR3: CASSSKANTEAFF. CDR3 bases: TGTGCCAGCAGCTCGAAAGCGAACACTGAAGCTTTCTTT.

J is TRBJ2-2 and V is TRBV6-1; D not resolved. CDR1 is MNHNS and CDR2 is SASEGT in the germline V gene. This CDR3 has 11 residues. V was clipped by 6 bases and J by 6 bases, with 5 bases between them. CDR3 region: CASRGSGELFF. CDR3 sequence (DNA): TGTGCCAGCAGGGGGTCCGGGGAGCTGTTTTTT.

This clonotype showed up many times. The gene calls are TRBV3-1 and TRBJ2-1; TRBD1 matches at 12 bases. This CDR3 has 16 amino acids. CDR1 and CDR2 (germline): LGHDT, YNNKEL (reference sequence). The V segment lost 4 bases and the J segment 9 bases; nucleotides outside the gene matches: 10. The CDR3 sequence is CASSPAGDRGQREQFF. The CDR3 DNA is TGTGCCAGCAGCCCCGCCGGGGACAGGGGGCAGCGTGAGCAGTTCTTC.

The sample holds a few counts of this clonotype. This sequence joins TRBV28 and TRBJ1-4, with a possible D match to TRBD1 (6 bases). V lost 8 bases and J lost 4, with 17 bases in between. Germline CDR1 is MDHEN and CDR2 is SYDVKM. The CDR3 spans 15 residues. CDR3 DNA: TGTGCCAGCTCCAACCCGGACAGATTTAATGAAAAACTGTTTTTT. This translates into CASSNPDRFNEKLFF. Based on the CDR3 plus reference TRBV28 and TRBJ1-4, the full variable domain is DVKVTQSSRYLVKRTGEKVFLECVQDMDHENMFWYRQDPGLGLRLIYFSYDVKMKEKGDIPEGYSVSREKKERFSLILESASTNQTSMYLCASSNPDRFNEKLFFGSGTQLSVL.

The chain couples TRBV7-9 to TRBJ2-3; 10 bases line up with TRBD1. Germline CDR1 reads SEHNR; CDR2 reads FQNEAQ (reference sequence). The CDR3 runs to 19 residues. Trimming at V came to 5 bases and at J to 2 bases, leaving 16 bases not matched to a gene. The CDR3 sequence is CASSKQTGGYRTITDTQYF. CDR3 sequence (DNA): TGTGCCAGCAGCAAGCAGACAGGGGGCTACAGAACGATCACAGATACGCAGTATTTT.

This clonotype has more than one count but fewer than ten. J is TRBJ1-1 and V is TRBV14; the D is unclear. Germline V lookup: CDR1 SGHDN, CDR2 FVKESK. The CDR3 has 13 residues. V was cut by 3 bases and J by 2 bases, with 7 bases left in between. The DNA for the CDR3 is TGTGCCAGCAGCCAGCCAGATAACACTGAAGCTTTCTTT. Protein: CASSQPDNTEAFF.

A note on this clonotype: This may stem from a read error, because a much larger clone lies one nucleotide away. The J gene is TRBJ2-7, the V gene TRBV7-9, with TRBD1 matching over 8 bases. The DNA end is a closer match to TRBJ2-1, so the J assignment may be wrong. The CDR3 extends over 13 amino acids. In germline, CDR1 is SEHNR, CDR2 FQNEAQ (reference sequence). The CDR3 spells CASSDRGHYEQFF. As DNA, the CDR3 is TGTGCCAGCAGCGACAGGGGTCATTACGAGCAGTTCTTC.

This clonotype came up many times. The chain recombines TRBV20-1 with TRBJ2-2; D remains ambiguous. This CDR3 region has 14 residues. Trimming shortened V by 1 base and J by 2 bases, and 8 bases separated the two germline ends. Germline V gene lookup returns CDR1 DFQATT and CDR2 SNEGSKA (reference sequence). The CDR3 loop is CSARVGPNTGELFF. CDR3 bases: TGCAGTGCTAGAGTTGGTCCAAACACCGGGGAGCTGTTTTTT.

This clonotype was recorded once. The CDR3 spells CASTKGGVYEQYF. CDR3 DNA sequence: TGCGCCAGCACCAAGGGGGGGGTTTACGAGCAGTACTTC. The chain recombines TRBV5-1 with TRBJ2-7; the D gene is possibly TRBD2 (7 bases). Germline loops: CDR1 SGHRS, CDR2 YFSETQ. The length of the CDR3 is 13 residues. The V end was cut by 6 bases, the J end by 4 bases, with 14 bases between.

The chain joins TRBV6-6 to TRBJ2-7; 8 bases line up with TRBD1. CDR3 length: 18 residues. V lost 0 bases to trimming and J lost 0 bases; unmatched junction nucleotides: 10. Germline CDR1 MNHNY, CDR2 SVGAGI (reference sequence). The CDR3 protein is CASSYSTTGDLFSYEQYF. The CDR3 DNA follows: TGTGCCAGCAGTTACTCCACGACAGGGGACCTCTTCTCCTACGAGCAGTACTTC.

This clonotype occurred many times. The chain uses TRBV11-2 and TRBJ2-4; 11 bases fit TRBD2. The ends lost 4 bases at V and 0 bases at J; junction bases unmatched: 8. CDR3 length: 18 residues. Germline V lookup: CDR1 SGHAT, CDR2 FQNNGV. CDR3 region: CASSWGTSGSLAKNIQYF. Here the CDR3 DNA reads TGTGCCAGCAGCTGGGGTACTAGCGGGAGTCTAGCCAAAAACATTCAGTACTTC.

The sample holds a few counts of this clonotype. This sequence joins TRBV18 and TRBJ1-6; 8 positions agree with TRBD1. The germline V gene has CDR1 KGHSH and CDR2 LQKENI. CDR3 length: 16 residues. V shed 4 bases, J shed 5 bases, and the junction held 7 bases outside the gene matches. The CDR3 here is CASSRSGTGHNSPLHF. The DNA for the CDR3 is TGTGCCAGCTCACGATCCGGGACAGGCCATAATTCACCCCTCCACTTT.

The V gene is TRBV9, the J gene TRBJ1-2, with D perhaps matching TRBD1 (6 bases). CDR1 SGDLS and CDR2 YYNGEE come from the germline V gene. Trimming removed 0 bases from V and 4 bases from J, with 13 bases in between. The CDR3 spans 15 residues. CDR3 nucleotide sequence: TGTGCCAGCAGCGTAGAAAATAGGGGGAGCTATGGCTACACCTTC. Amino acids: CASSVENRGSYGYTF. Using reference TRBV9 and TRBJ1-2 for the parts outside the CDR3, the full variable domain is DSGVTQTPKHLITATGQRVTLRCSPRSGDLSVYWYQQSLDQGLQFLIQYYNGEERAKGNILERFSAQQFPDLHSELNLSSLELGDSALYFCASSVENRGSYGYTFGSGTRLTVV.

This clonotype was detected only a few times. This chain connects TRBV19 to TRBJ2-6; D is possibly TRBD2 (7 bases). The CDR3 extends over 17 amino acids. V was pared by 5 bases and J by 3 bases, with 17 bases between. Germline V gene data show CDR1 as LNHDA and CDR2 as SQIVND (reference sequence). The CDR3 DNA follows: TGTGCCAGTAGTCCCGAACTAGGGGGGGGTGGGGCCAACGTCCTGACTTTC. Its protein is CASSPELGGGGANVLTF.

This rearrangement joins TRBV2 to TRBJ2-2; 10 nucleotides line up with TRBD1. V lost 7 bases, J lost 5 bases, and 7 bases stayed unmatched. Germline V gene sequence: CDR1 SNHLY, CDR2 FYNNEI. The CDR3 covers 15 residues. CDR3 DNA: TGTGCCAGCATCTGGACAGGGGGAGAGACCGGGGAGCTGTTTTTT. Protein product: CASIWTGGETGELFF.

The CDR3 sequence is CASGLVPRPSTDTQYF. In nucleotides, the CDR3 is TGTGCTAGTGGTTTGGTACCGAGACCTAGCACAGATACGCAGTATTTT. The V and J genes are TRBV12-5 and TRBJ2-3; D unresolved. The germline V gene encodes CDR1 LGHNT and CDR2 FRNRAP. The CDR3 is 16 residues long. Trimming left V 0 bases short and J 0 bases short, with 10 bases between.

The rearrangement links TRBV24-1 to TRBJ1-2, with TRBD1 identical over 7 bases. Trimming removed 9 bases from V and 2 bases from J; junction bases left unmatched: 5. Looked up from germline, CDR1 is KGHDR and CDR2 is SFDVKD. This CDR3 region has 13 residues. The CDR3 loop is CATALTGNYGYTF. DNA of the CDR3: TGTGCCACCGCGCTGACAGGGAACTATGGCTACACCTTC.

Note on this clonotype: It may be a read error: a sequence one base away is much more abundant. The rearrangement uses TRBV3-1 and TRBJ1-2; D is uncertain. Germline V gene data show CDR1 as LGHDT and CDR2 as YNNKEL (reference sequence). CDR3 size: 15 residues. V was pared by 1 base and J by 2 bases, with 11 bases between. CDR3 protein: CASSQAGRLNYGYTF. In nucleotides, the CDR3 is TGTGCCAGCAGCCAAGCGGGCAGGTTAAACTATGGCTACACCTTC. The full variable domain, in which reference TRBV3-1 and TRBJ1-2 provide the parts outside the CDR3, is DTAVSQTPKYLVTQMGNDKSIKCEQNLGHDTMYWYKQDSKKFLKIMFSYNNKELIINETVPNRFSPKSPDKAHLNLHINSLELGDSAVYFCASSQAGRLNYGYTFGSGTRLTVV.

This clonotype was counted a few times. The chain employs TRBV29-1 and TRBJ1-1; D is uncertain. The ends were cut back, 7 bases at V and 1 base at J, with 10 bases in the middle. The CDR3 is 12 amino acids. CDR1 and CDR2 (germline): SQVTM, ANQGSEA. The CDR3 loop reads CSATRPNTEAFF. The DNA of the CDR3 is TGCAGCGCCACACGTCCGAACACTGAAGCTTTCTTT.

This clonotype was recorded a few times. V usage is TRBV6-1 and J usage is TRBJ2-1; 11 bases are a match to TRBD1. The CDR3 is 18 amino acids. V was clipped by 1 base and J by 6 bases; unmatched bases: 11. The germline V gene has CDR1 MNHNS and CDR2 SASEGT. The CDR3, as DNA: TGTGCCAGCAGTGAAGTTACCGGACAGGGGGCCGACTCCAATGAGCAGTTCTTC. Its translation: CASSEVTGQGADSNEQFF.

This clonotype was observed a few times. CDR3 loop: CASSFAELSYNEQFF. In DNA form, the CDR3 reads TGTGCCAGCAGTTTTGCTGAACTCTCCTACAATGAGCAGTTCTTC. The chain joins TRBV12-3 or TRBV12-4 to TRBJ2-1, with no clear D. The CDR3 has 15 residues. V was clipped by 3 bases and J by 0 bases, with 9 bases between them.

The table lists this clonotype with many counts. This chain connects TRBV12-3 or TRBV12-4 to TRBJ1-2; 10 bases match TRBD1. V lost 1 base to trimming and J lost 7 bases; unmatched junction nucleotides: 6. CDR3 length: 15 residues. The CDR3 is CASSLVRQGAGGYTF. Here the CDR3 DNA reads TGTGCCAGCAGTTTAGTACGACAGGGGGCGGGTGGCTACACCTTC.

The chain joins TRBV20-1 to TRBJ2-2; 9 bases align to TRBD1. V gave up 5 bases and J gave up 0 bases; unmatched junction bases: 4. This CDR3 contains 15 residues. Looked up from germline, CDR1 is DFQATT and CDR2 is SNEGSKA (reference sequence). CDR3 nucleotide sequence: TGCAGTGCTTATGGACAGGGGCCGAACACCGGGGAGCTGTTTTTT. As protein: CSAYGQGPNTGELFF.

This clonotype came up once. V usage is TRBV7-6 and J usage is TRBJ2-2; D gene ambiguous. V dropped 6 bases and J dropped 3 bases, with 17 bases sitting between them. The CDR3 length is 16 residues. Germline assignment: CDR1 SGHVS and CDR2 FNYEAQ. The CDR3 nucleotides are TGTGCCAGCAGTCAATACGATGGTCCGGACACCGGGGAGCTGTTTTTT. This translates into CASSQYDGPDTGELFF.

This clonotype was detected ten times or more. DNA of the CDR3: TGCAGCGTTGCAGCGGGGGGGCAGCAAGAGCAGTTCTTC. Amino acids: CSVAAGGQQEQFF. V is TRBV29-1 and J is TRBJ2-1, with 10 bases lining up with TRBD2. CDR1 and CDR2 from the germline V gene are SQVTM and ANQGSEA. V trimming: 4 bases; J trimming: 10 bases; junction bases outside the gene matches: 7. The CDR3 sequence is 13 residues long.

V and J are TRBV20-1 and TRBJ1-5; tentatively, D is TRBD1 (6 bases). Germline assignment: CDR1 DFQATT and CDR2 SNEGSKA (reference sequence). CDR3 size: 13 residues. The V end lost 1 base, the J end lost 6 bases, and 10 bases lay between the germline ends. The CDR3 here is CSARGGGTQPQHF. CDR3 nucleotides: TGCAGTGCTAGAGGTGGGGGCACTCAGCCCCAGCATTTT.

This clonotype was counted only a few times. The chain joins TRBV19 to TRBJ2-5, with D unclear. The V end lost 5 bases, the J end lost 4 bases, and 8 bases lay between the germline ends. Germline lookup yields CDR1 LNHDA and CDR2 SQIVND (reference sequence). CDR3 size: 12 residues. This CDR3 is CASSFPSETQYF. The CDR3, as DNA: TGTGCCAGTAGTTTCCCGTCAGAGACCCAGTACTTC.